The source of this T cell receptor (beta chain) is a study of shared clonotypes between healthy human individuals. Study in general: CD4 naive and memory got three plates each, CD8 naive two, CD8 memory one. Overall study results and limits: The study's rarefaction showed incomplete sorted-subset sequencing despite large depth. Non-shared clonotypes showed lower generation probabilities than clonotypes common to all four donors.

As defined, naive CD8 cells were CD45RO-negative and positively selected for CCR7, with terminally differentiated effector memory CD45RA+ cells excluded. Comments on this clone: The antigen remains undetermined.

Germline CDR1 reads SGHRS; CDR2 reads YFSETQ. This CDR3 region has 17 residues. V trimming: 0 bases; J trimming: 1 base; junction bases outside the gene matches: 6. This table comes from immunoSEQ multiplex PCR, and its TCRdb copy is limited to in-frame clones, with some not included. The sample has 2 million to 2.5 million clones; roughly 95% are singletons. The chain recombines TRBV5-1 with TRBJ1-1; TRBD1 aligns across 10 bases. Material for sequencing was naive CD8+ T cells sorted from blood. The TCR originated in a man between 18 and 35 years old in good health. Written as DNA, the CDR3 is TGCGCCAGCAGCTTGGCCGGGACAGGGGCTTGGAACACTGAAGCTTTCTTT. It translates to CASSLAGTGAWNTEAFF.